The next 30 T cell receptor beta chains were all read from a single sample in a study of blood T cell repertoires in COVID-19 (dated by TCRdb to the early 2020s). Preparation of the library involved the immunoSEQ multiplex PCR assay. Entries here come from immuneACCESS through TCRdb and include only in-frame sequences with V and J called. Some clones fail to appear in such tables; in the studies checked, an unresolved V gene covers under half of the shortfall, and the cause of the remainder is unknown. Across this sample there are some 110,000 clones, with 76% seen only once. The ten largest clones represent approximately 6.2% of the sample. The sequenced material came from peripheral blood. These receptors were collected from a man at least 80 years old with COVID-19, enrolled during active disease.

The chain is built from TRBV5-1 and TRBJ2-3; no firm D call. In germline, CDR1 is SGHRS, CDR2 YFSETQ. This CDR3 spans 14 amino acids. V lost 1 base and J 4 bases, leaving 10 bases between the germline ends. The CDR3 nucleotides are TGCGCCAGCAGCTTGAATGCGGCGGCAGATACGCAGTATTTT. Translated, it gives CASSLNAAADTQYF. The full variable domain, completed using reference TRBV5-1 and TRBJ2-3, is KAGVTQTPRYLIKTRGQQVTLSCSPISGHRSVSWYQQTPGQGLQFLFEYFSETQRNKGNFPGRFSGRQFSNSRSEMNVSTLELGDSALYLCASSLNAAADTQYFGPGTRLTVL.

The V gene is TRBV11-2, the J gene TRBJ1-1; 7 nucleotides match TRBD1. This CDR3 is 14 amino acids long. After removal of 5 bases from V and 2 bases from J, the junction contained 5 bases not matched to a gene. The germline CDR1 and CDR2 sequences are SGHAT and FQNNGV. CDR3 residues: CASSGTAYNTEAFF. The CDR3, as DNA: TGTGCCAGCAGCGGGACAGCTTACAACACTGAAGCTTTCTTT.

The genes are TRBV18 and TRBJ1-2; 8 nucleotides line up with TRBD1. With V trimmed by 2 bases and J by 6 bases, 8 bases remained unmatched. Looked up from germline, CDR1 is KGHSH and CDR2 is LQKENI. The CDR3 is 15 residues long. The CDR3 loop is CASSPSSDRVHGYTF. DNA of the CDR3: TGTGCCAGCTCACCATCATCGGACAGGGTGCATGGCTACACCTTC.

The rearrangement uses TRBV30 and TRBJ2-6; 9 nucleotides agree with TRBD1. The germline V gene has CDR1 GTSNPN and CDR2 SVGIG (reference sequence). The CDR3 runs 17 residues. The ends lost 1 base at V and 5 bases at J; junction bases unmatched: 9. CDR3 sequence: CAWSAGQGFIWANVLTF. The CDR3 DNA follows: TGTGCCTGGAGTGCTGGACAGGGGTTTATCTGGGCCAACGTCCTGACTTTC.

The rearrangement joins TRBV28 to TRBJ2-4, with D possibly TRBD2 on 5 matching bases. This CDR3 is built from 12 residues. Trimming removed 4 bases at V and 6 bases at J, with 7 bases between. Germline lookup yields CDR1 MDHEN and CDR2 SYDVKM. This CDR3 reads CASSSEGNIQYF. The CDR3 region has the DNA TGTGCCAGCAGTTCCGAGGGAAACATTCAGTACTTC.

The chain combines TRBV20-1 with TRBJ2-7; D perhaps matches TRBD1 (5 bases). With 3 bases removed from V and 4 bases from J, the gap between germline ends came to 19 bases. Germline V gene sequence: CDR1 DFQATT, CDR2 SNEGSKA (reference sequence). The length of the CDR3 is 15 residues. CDR3: CSASDLTVSVYEQYF. The CDR3 nucleotides read TGCAGTGCTAGTGATTTGACAGTCTCGGTGTACGAGCAGTACTTC.

The V gene is TRBV27, the J gene TRBJ2-7, with TRBD1 matching over 12 bases. Trimming removed 8 bases from V and 6 bases from J; junction bases left unmatched: 2. CDR1 is MNHEY and CDR2 is SMNVEV in the germline V gene (reference sequence). CDR3 length equals 12 residues. Written as DNA, the CDR3 is TGTGCCAGCGGGACAGGGGGCGGCGAGCAGTACTTC. Protein product: CASGTGGGEQYF.

The gene calls are TRBV28 and TRBJ1-5, with a weak D call TRBD1 (6 bases). This CDR3 is 15 amino acids long. Germline V gene data show CDR1 as MDHEN and CDR2 as SYDVKM. Trimming pared 6 bases from V and 1 base from J, leaving 13 bases between. CDR3 nucleotide sequence: TGTGCCAGCAGGGACAGAGGATCCAGCAATCAGCCCCAGCATTTT. Amino acids: CASRDRGSSNQPQHF.

The chain links TRBV4-3 to TRBJ1-1; D unresolved. The CDR3 spans 15 residues. Trimming shortened V by 2 bases and J by 0 bases, and 10 bases separated the two germline ends. The germline gives CDR1 LGHNA, CDR2 YSLEER. The CDR3, as DNA: TGCGCCAGCAGCCAACAGGCCCGTATGAACACTGAAGCTTTCTTT. Translated: CASSQQARMNTEAFF.

The V gene is TRBV20-1, the J gene TRBJ2-3, with 7 bases matching TRBD2. This CDR3 region has 14 residues. The V gene end was trimmed by 3 bases and the J gene end by 4 bases; junction bases not matched to a gene: 7. CDR1 DFQATT and CDR2 SNEGSKA come from the germline V gene (reference sequence). The CDR3 region has the DNA TGCAGTGCTAGTAAAGCGGGACTTGCAGATACGCAGTATTTT. Translating gives CSASKAGLADTQYF.

The rearrangement joins TRBV7-9 to TRBJ1-1, with D tentatively TRBD1 (6 bases). This CDR3 comprises 16 residues. Germline V gives CDR1 SEHNR, CDR2 FQNEAQ (reference sequence). With 1 base removed from V and 8 bases from J, the gap between germline ends came to 20 bases. This CDR3 reads CASSLGTEDLIIEAFF. CDR3 in DNA: TGTGCCAGCAGCTTAGGGACAGAAGACCTGATTATCGAAGCTTTCTTT.

The rearrangement links TRBV4-2 to TRBJ1-3, with 9 nucleotides matching TRBD1. Looked up from germline, CDR1 is LGHNA and CDR2 is YNFKEQ. CDR3 size: 16 residues. The junction had 6 bases not matched to a gene; V was cut back by 5 bases and J by 1 base. The CDR3 here is CASSKTGGESGNTIYF. The CDR3 bases are TGTGCCAGCAGCAAGACAGGGGGGGAATCTGGAAACACCATATATTTT.

The chain links TRBV5-1 to TRBJ2-1, with 12 nucleotides matching TRBD2. This CDR3 spans 19 amino acids. Germline trimming cut 2 bases from V and 0 bases from J; bases unmatched to any gene: 9. CDR1 and CDR2 from the germline V gene are SGHRS and YFSETQ. In DNA form, the CDR3 reads TGCGCCAGCAGCTTTTACGGGACTAGCGGGTCTAGCTCCTACAATGAGCAGTTCTTC. Translation: CASSFYGTSGSSSYNEQFF.

The chain recombines TRBV27 with TRBJ2-7; D uncertain. The ends were cut back, 1 base at V and 4 bases at J, with 14 bases in the middle. Germline CDR1 and CDR2: MNHEY and SMNVEV (reference sequence). The CDR3 consists of 15 residues. This CDR3 is CASSLYPGPLYEQYF. The CDR3 coding sequence is TGTGCCAGCAGTTTATACCCAGGCCCTTTGTACGAGCAGTACTTC.

The V and J genes are TRBV5-4 and TRBJ2-7; 11 nucleotides align to TRBD2. This CDR3 contains 16 residues. CDR1 and CDR2 from the germline V gene are SGHNT and YYREEE (reference sequence). The J segment lost 4 bases and the V segment lost 0 bases, leaving 6 bases of the junction unmatched. The CDR3 nucleotides read TGTGCCAGCAGCTTGGCCCTAGCGGGGGGAAAGTACGAGCAGTACTTC. Its translation is CASSLALAGGKYEQYF.

The chain joins TRBV7-2 to TRBJ2-5, with D perhaps TRBD2 (6 bases). With 3 bases removed from V and 5 bases from J, the gap between germline ends came to 16 bases. CDR1 SGHTA and CDR2 FQGNSA come from the germline V gene. The CDR3 runs to 15 residues. CDR3 nucleotide sequence: TGTGCCAGCAGCTTGGTAGGAGGGGCGGGGGAGACCCAGTACTTC. It specifies CASSLVGGAGETQYF.

The genes are TRBV18 and TRBJ1-1; D perhaps matches TRBD1 (6 bases). The CDR3 runs to 16 residues. Trimming stripped 6 bases from V and 5 bases from J, with 22 bases between. Germline V gene data show CDR1 as KGHSH and CDR2 as LQKENI. CDR3 DNA: TGTGCCAGCTCCCTCGAGGGGGGGGCGGTAGGAACTGAAGCTTTCTTT. It specifies CASSLEGGAVGTEAFF. Filled out from reference TRBV18 and TRBJ1-1, the complete variable domain reads NAGVMQNPRHLVRRRGQEARLRCSPMKGHSHVYWYRQLPEEGLKFMVYLQKENIIDESGMPKERFSAEFPKEGPSILRIQQVVRGDSAAYFCASSLEGGAVGTEAFFGQGTRLTVV.

Only a few counts were recorded for this clone. The rearrangement uses TRBV11-2 and TRBJ2-1; 12 nucleotides match TRBD2. V dropped 5 bases and J dropped 4; count of bases not matched to a gene: 9. Per the germline V gene, CDR1 is SGHAT and CDR2 is FQNNGV. The CDR3 has 17 amino acids. The CDR3 protein is CASSLTSGRSSYNEQFF. The CDR3 nucleotides are TGTGCCAGCAGCCTGACTAGCGGGAGATCATCTTACAATGAGCAGTTCTTC.

V usage is TRBV5-8 and J usage is TRBJ1-2; TRBD1 matches 10 bases. V lost 5 bases to trimming and J lost 4 bases; unmatched junction nucleotides: 8. Per the germline V gene, CDR1 is SGHTS and CDR2 is YDEGEE. The CDR3 length is 15 residues. In DNA, the CDR3 is TGTGCCAGCAGTCCACGGACAGGGGGATTCTATGGCTACACCTTC. Translation: CASSPRTGGFYGYTF.

The V call is TRBV5-1, the J call TRBJ2-7, with 8 positions matching TRBD1. The V segment lost 4 bases and the J segment 7 bases; nucleotides outside the gene matches: 4. Per germline, CDR1 SGHRS and CDR2 YFSETQ. The CDR3 runs 12 residues. CDR3 coding DNA: TGCGCCAGCAGCCTTGGGACAGGTGAGCAGTACTTC. Translating it yields CASSLGTGEQYF. The full variable domain, rest sourced from reference TRBV5-1 and TRBJ2-7, is KAGVTQTPRYLIKTRGQQVTLSCSPISGHRSVSWYQQTPGQGLQFLFEYFSETQRNKGNFPGRFSGRQFSNSRSEMNVSTLELGDSALYLCASSLGTGEQYFGPGTRLTVT.

This sequence joins TRBV7-6 and TRBJ2-1, with 10 bases aligning to TRBD2. The CDR3 runs 15 residues. Unmatched junction bases numbered 8, after V lost 5 bases and J lost 7 bases. Germline lookup yields CDR1 SGHVS and CDR2 FNYEAQ. CDR3 nucleotides: TGTGCCAGCAGCCCTAGAGGACTAGCGGTTAATGAGCAGTTCTTC. Amino acids: CASSPRGLAVNEQFF.

The chain carries TRBV19 and TRBJ2-7; D is perhaps TRBD1 (6 bases). This CDR3 has 14 amino acids. V was clipped by 10 bases and J by 1 base, with 17 bases between them. Germline V gene sequence: CDR1 LNHDA, CDR2 SQIVND (reference sequence). The CDR3 sequence: CATRTVHGSYEQYF. The CDR3 coding sequence is TGTGCCACCCGGACAGTACATGGATCCTACGAGCAGTACTTC.

The V gene is TRBV6-4, the J gene TRBJ1-6, with D possibly matching TRBD1 (5 bases). V lost 2 bases to trimming and J lost 0 bases, with 23 bases between them. The CDR3 loop spans 21 amino acids. Germline CDR1 MRHNA, CDR2 SNTAGT. The CDR3 region is CASSDPGGPGLSSSYNSPLHF. CDR3 DNA: TGTGCCAGCAGTGACCCCGGGGGACCGGGACTTTCGAGCTCCTATAATTCACCCCTCCACTTT.

The chain recombines TRBV6-6 with TRBJ1-2; the match to TRBD1 covers 11 bases. The CDR3 covers 15 residues. CDR1 and CDR2 (germline): MNHNY, SVGAGI (reference sequence). V shed 4 bases and J 8 bases; nucleotides not matched to a gene: 9. CDR3 loop: CASSSPSDRGRGYTF. The CDR3 DNA reads TGTGCCAGCAGTTCCCCCTCGGACAGGGGGCGGGGCTACACCTTC.

The chain combines TRBV30 with TRBJ2-7; TRBD1 agrees at 7 bases. This CDR3 region has 12 residues. From germline, CDR1 is GTSNPN and CDR2 SVGIG (reference sequence). Trimming cost V 4 bases and J 2 bases; bases outside gene matches: 2. CDR3 residues: CAWNRGAYEQYF. CDR3 in DNA: TGTGCCTGGAACAGGGGAGCCTACGAGCAGTACTTC.

The chain has TRBV11-2 and TRBJ2-2; tentatively, D is TRBD1 (5 bases). This CDR3 is built from 14 residues. The V and J ends lost 5 bases and 1 base respectively, with 8 bases between them. CDR1 and CDR2 from the germline V gene are SGHAT and FQNNGV. This CDR3 reads CASSRRGNTGELFF. In DNA, the CDR3 is TGTGCCAGCAGCCGAAGGGGGAACACCGGGGAGCTGTTTTTT.

This chain uses TRBV29-1 with TRBJ2-3, with TRBD2 matching 11 bases. Germline CDR1 and CDR2: SQVTM and ANQGSEA. V shed 6 bases and J 4 bases; nucleotides not matched to a gene: 18. The CDR3 totals 18 residues. This chain's CDR3 is CSVASSGRAIVFADTQYF. In DNA, the CDR3 is TGCAGCGTCGCCAGTAGCGGGAGGGCCATTGTGTTCGCAGATACGCAGTATTTT.

This clone was observed once. This sequence joins TRBV28 and TRBJ2-7; D is possibly TRBD1 (5 bases). V was trimmed by 7 bases and J by 7 bases, leaving 14 bases between them. CDR3 length: 12 residues. CDR1 MDHEN and CDR2 SYDVKM come from the germline V gene. In nucleotides, the CDR3 is TGTGCCAGCACCATCAATCAGGGTGAGCAGTACTTC. It specifies CASTINQGEQYF.

The J gene is TRBJ2-7, the V gene TRBV6-5, with D tentatively TRBD2 (6 bases). The V end was cut by 8 bases, the J end by 4 bases, with 18 bases between. The CDR3 is 14 amino acids. Germline V lookup: CDR1 MNHEY, CDR2 SVGAGI. The CDR3 loop is CASQTGNSGYEQYF. Written as DNA, the CDR3 is TGTGCCAGCCAGACGGGGAACAGCGGGTACGAGCAGTACTTC.

V is TRBV7-3 and J is TRBJ2-1; TRBD1 matches at 8 bases. The CDR3 consists of 17 residues. V lost 5 bases and J lost 5; bases outside the gene matches: 14. Germline values: CDR1 SGHTA, CDR2 FQGTGA. CDR3 nucleotide sequence: TGTGCCAGCAGCCCAACACGCCCAGGGGGCGGAAACAATGAGCAGTTCTTC. Its translation: CASSPTRPGGGNNEQFF.